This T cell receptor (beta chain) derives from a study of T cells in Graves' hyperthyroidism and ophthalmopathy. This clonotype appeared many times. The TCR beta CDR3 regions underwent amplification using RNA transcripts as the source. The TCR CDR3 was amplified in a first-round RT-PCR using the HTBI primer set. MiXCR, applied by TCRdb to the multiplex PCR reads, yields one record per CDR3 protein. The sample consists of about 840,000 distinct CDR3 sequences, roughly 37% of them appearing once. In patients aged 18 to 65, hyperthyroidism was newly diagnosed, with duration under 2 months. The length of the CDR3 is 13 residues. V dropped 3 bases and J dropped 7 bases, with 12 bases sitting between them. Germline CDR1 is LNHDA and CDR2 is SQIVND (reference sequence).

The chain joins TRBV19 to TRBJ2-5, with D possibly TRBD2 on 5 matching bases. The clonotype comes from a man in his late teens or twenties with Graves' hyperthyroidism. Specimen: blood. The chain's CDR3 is CASSMEVDATQYF. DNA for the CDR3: TGTGCCAGTAGTATGGAGGTGGATGCGACCCAGTACTTC. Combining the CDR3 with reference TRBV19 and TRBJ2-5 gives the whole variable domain DGGITQSPKYLFRKEGQNVTLSCEQNLNHDAMYWYRQDPGQGLRLIYYSQIVNDFQKGDIAEGYSVSREKKESFPLTVTSAQKNPTAFYLCASSMEVDATQYFGPGTRLLVL.